The clone carrying this TCR beta chain has a count of ten or more. The sample originates from a study of blood T cell repertoires in COVID-19. Study as a whole: Samples of COVID-19 (acute and convalescent) were obtained from the United States, Italy and Spain. PBMCs, B-cell-depleted T cells, or T cells provided the cDNA or gDNA that made up the material.

Trimming took off 4 bases at V and 0 bases at J, with 13 bases between the two ends. Germline lookup yields CDR1 LNHDA and CDR2 SQIVND (reference sequence). The CDR3 totals 15 residues. In the original analysis: The authors estimated nucleated cell counts from reference gene primer amplification. The repertoire was sequenced with immunoSEQ multiplex PCR; TCRdb's copy has only in-frame clones and lacks some. That table is the source of V, J and clone size, and D and trimming were worked out from the DNA. Among 200,000 to 250,000 clones listed, around 85% were seen once. This chain uses TRBV19 with TRBJ2-7; D may be TRBD1 (6 bases). Sequencing used peripheral blood. This clonotype originated in an older woman with COVID-19, enrolled during active disease. The CDR3 DNA follows: TGTGCCAGTAGTAAGGTCCTGGACAGCTCCTACGAGCAGTACTTC. As protein: CASSKVLDSSYEQYF.